These 2 T cell receptor beta chains were all obtained from the same sample, sequenced in a study of OX40 agonist ivuxolimab in advanced cancers. Sequencing was performed with immunoSEQ multiplex PCR; in TCRdb, only in-frame clones are kept and a portion is missing. This table holds 15,000 or so clones, nearly 75% found once. Sequenced material: CD4+ or CD8+ T cells sorted from blood, taken in a trial of the OX40 agonist ivuxolimab. The receptors derive from an adult with an advanced solid tumor such as melanoma, head and neck, liver or kidney cancer.

The chain recombines TRBV27 with TRBJ2-1; D is unclear. The CDR3 sequence is 12 residues long. The germline gives CDR1 MNHEY, CDR2 SMNVEV (reference sequence). V shed 4 bases and J shed 6 bases, with 7 bases lying between them. CDR3 sequence (DNA): TGTGCCAGCAGTTCCCACCCCAATGAGCAGTTCTTC. Its protein product is CASSSHPNEQFF.

The genes are TRBV7-6 and TRBJ1-3, with D hard to call. Between the trimmed V and J ends, which lost 1 base and 0 bases, there was a span of 13 bases. The CDR3 totals 17 residues. Per germline, CDR1 SGHVS and CDR2 FNYEAQ. CDR3 sequence (DNA): TGTGCCAGCAGCTTAGGAATCGACGGGTTCTCTGGAAACACCATATATTTT. This translates into CASSLGIDGFSGNTIYF.